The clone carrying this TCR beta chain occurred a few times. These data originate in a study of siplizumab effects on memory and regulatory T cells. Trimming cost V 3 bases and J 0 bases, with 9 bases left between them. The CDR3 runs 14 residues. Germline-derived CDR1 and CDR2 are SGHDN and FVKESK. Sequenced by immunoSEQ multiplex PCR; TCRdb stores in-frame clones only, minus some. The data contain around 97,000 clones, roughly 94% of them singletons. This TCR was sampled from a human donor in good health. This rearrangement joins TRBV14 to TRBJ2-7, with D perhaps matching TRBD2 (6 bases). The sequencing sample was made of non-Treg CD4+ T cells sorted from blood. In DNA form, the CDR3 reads TGTGCCAGCAGCCACTTGGGGGGCTCCTACGAGCAGTACTTC. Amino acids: CASSHLGGSYEQYF.